Presented here are 27 T cell receptor beta chains from one specimen sequenced in a study of T cell repertoires in cytomegalovirus infection. In TCRdb, the reads were re-called with MiXCR into one record per CDR3 protein. Of under 350,000 distinct CDR3 sequences detected, 22% appear once; the ten largest clones hold approximately 19%. These receptors have no known antigen. The sequencing used cultured PBMCs, collected from culture after CMV antigen stimulation. These receptors were collected from a human donor in good health (CMV status not recorded). Some clones in this sample may be carry-over from other donors' samples.

This clonotype was detected ten times or more. V usage is TRBV7-2 and J usage is TRBJ2-5, with D unresolved. The germline gives CDR1 SGHTA, CDR2 FQGNSA. The CDR3 spans 11 residues. Between the trimmed V and J ends, which lost 2 bases and 5 bases, there was a span of 3 bases. CDR3 loop: CASSLSETQYF. Written as DNA, the CDR3 is TGTGCCAGCAGCTTATCGGAGACCCAGTACTTC. Looking up the rest from reference TRBV7-2 and TRBJ2-5 gives the full variable domain: GAGVSQSPSNKVTEKGKDVELRCDPISGHTALYWYRQSLGQGLEFLIYFQGNSAPDKSGLPSDRFSAERTGGSVSTLTIQRTQQEDSAVYLCASSLSETQYFGPGTRLLVL.

The rearrangement uses TRBV4-1 and TRBJ2-1; 9 positions agree with TRBD1. This CDR3 region has 15 residues. The trim removed 3 bases at V and 7 bases at J, leaving 7 bases unmatched. Germline V gene sequence: CDR1 MGHRA, CDR2 YSYEKL. The CDR3: CASSQGQGPGNEQFF. The CDR3 coding sequence is TGCGCCAGCAGCCAGGGACAGGGACCGGGGAATGAGCAGTTCTTC.

This clonotype appeared many times. The chain recombines TRBV7-2 with TRBJ2-5; possible D gene TRBD2, 6 bases. V was shortened by 0 bases and J by 5 bases, with 10 bases between the two germline ends. The CDR3 totals 14 residues. The germline gives CDR1 SGHTA, CDR2 FQGNSA. CDR3 bases: TGTGCCAGCAGCTTAGCGGAGGGCCGGGAGACCCAGTACTTC. Protein: CASSLAEGRETQYF.

This clonotype was detected only a few times. The CDR3 DNA sequence: TGTGCCAGCAGTCCAGACAGCCCCTCCTACAATGAGCAGTTCTTC. Amino acids: CASSPDSPSYNEQFF. The V gene is TRBV2, the J gene TRBJ2-1, with D possibly being TRBD1 (5 bases). The CDR3 is 15 amino acids. V lost 5 bases and J lost 0, with 11 bases in between. CDR1 is SNHLY, CDR2 FYNNEI, per germline.

This clonotype was counted between two and nine times. The chain employs TRBV6-5 and TRBJ2-1; the match to TRBD2 covers 12 bases. V lost 6 bases to trimming and J lost 15 bases; unmatched junction nucleotides: 24. The CDR3 length is 18 residues. CDR1 and CDR2 from the germline V gene are MNHEY and SVGAGI. CDR3 nucleotides: TGTGCCAGCAGCCCACAGGGGGCCAGGGTCGGACTAGCGGGGCGGTTGTTCTTC. Translating it yields CASSPQGARVGLAGRLFF.

In this sample, this clonotype turned up many times. The chain recombines TRBV9 with TRBJ2-2; the D is unclear. Germline CDR1 reads SGDLS; CDR2 reads YYNGEE. Trimming pared 0 bases from V and 6 bases from J, leaving 6 bases between. The CDR3 has 13 residues. The DNA for the CDR3 is TGTGCCAGCAGCGTAGTGGGATCCGGGGAGCTGTTTTTT. As protein: CASSVVGSGELFF.

The sample holds a few counts of this clonotype. The CDR3 sequence: CASSYSLSVQFF. Written as DNA, the CDR3 is TGTGCCAGCAGTTACTCCCTCAGCGTGCAGTTCTTC. This sequence joins TRBV6-2 or TRBV6-3 and TRBJ2-1; D gene unclear. There are 12 residues in the CDR3. Between the trimmed V and J ends, which lost 0 bases and 12 bases, there was a span of 9 bases. Per the germline V gene, CDR1 is MNHEY and CDR2 is SVGEGT.

This clonotype came up many times. The rearrangement joins TRBV27 to TRBJ2-2, with D possibly TRBD1 on 6 matching bases. The germline CDR1 and CDR2 sequences are MNHEY and SMNVEV (reference sequence). This CDR3 contains 17 residues. Trimming shortened V by 2 bases and J by 0 bases, and 13 bases separated the two germline ends. The CDR3 loop is CASSLVGTGSNTGELFF. As DNA, the CDR3 is TGTGCCAGCAGTTTAGTTGGAACAGGGTCGAACACCGGGGAGCTGTTTTTT.

This clonotype was counted once. The gene calls are TRBV6-2 or TRBV6-3 and TRBJ2-7; D is ambiguous. The CDR3 is made up of 13 amino acids. V lost 6 bases and J lost 6, with 15 bases in between. Looked up from germline, CDR1 is MNHEY and CDR2 is SVGEGT. CDR3: CASSQPPLGEQYV. The CDR3 nucleotides read TGTGCCAGCAGCCAACCCCCTTTGGGCGAGCAGTACGTC.

This clonotype has at least ten counts. The rearrangement joins TRBV12-3 or TRBV12-4 to TRBJ1-2, with a weak D call TRBD1 (6 bases). Trimming shortened V by 5 bases and J by 8 bases, and 27 bases separated the two germline ends. The CDR3 runs to 17 residues. The CDR3 DNA reads TGTGCCAGCAGTCAGTTGAAATCGATGGGGGGCGTAGGGGGCTACACCTTC. As protein: CASSQLKSMGGVGGYTF.

The rearrangement joins TRBV7-8 to TRBJ2-2, with 9 bases matching TRBD2. V lost 1 base to trimming and J lost 4 bases; unmatched junction nucleotides: 4. Germline V CDR1 and CDR2: SGHVS, FQNEAQ. This CDR3 region has 16 residues. CDR3 amino acids: CASSLELAGLTGELFF. For the CDR3, the DNA is TGTGCCAGCAGCTTAGAGCTAGCGGGACTCACCGGGGAGCTGTTTTTT. Drawing the rest from reference TRBV7-8 and TRBJ2-2, the complete variable domain is GAGVSQSPRYKVAKRGQDVALRCDPISGHVSLFWYQQALGQGPEFLTYFQNEAQLDKSGLPSDRFFAERPEGSVSTLKIQRTQQEDSAVYLCASSLELAGLTGELFFGEGSRLTVL.

In regard to this clonotype: A clone one base away is much larger, so this may be a read error. This chain joins TRBV15 and TRBJ2-7; D unclear. CDR3 length: 15 residues. Germline CDR1 and CDR2: LNHNV and YYDKDF (reference sequence). Here the CDR3 reads CTTSRDLSNLYEQYF. CDR3 DNA: TGTACCACCAGCAGAGATCTCAGTAATCTCTACGAGCAGTACTTC. The full variable domain, in which reference TRBV15 and TRBJ2-7 provide the parts outside the CDR3, is DAMVIQNPRYQVTQFGKPVTLSCSQTLNHNVMYWYQQKSSQAPKLLFHYYDKDFNNEADTPDNFQSRRPNTSFCFLDIRSPGLGDTAMYLCTTSRDLSNLYEQYFGPGTRLTVT.

The rearrangement links TRBV29-1 to TRBJ2-1; D tentatively fits TRBD1 or TRBD2 (5 bases each). Looked up from germline, CDR1 is SQVTM and CDR2 is ANQGSEA. The CDR3 has 11 amino acids. This CDR3 is CSVRDGNEQFF. For the CDR3, the DNA is TGCAGTGTCCGGGACGGCAATGAGCAGTTCTTC.

This clonotype was seen at least ten times. The chain employs TRBV7-2 and TRBJ1-4; no definite D call. V shed 5 bases and J shed 5 bases, with 9 bases lying between them. Looked up from germline, CDR1 is SGHTA and CDR2 is FQGNSA. The CDR3 sequence is 13 residues long. The CDR3 loop reads CASSPDVNEKLFF. The CDR3 DNA reads TGTGCCAGCAGCCCTGACGTCAATGAAAAACTGTTTTTT.

The CDR3 region is CATNPTGIYNEQFF. DNA for the CDR3: TGTGCCACCAACCCAACGGGGATATACAATGAGCAGTTCTTC. The V gene is TRBV19, the J gene TRBJ2-1; tentative D call: TRBD2 (5 bases). The CDR3 is made up of 14 amino acids. The germline gives CDR1 LNHDA, CDR2 SQIVND (reference sequence). V was shortened by 10 bases and J by 4 bases, with 17 bases between the two germline ends. The whole variable domain, remainder taken from reference TRBV19 and TRBJ2-1, is DGGITQSPKYLFRKEGQNVTLSCEQNLNHDAMYWYRQDPGQGLRLIYYSQIVNDFQKGDIAEGYSVSREKKESFPLTVTSAQKNPTAFYLCATNPTGIYNEQFFGPGTRLTVL.

This clonotype came up many times. The chain combines TRBV7-2 with TRBJ2-7; D might be TRBD1 (5 bases). The V and J ends lost 5 bases and 6 bases respectively, with 20 bases between them. The CDR3 contains 15 residues. Germline CDR1 SGHTA, CDR2 FQGNSA. The CDR3 DNA sequence: TGTGCCAGCAGCCCGGAGACAGCCCGGCTGGCCGAGCAGTACTTC. Its translation is CASSPETARLAEQYF.

The rearrangement uses TRBV12-3 or TRBV12-4 and TRBJ1-2, with 8 bases fitting TRBD1. This CDR3 region has 13 residues. Trimming at V came to 3 bases and at J to 7 bases, leaving 4 bases not matched to a gene. In DNA, the CDR3 is TGTGCCAGCAGTTTGGACAGGGAGGCTGGCTACACCTTC. Its protein product is CASSLDREAGYTF.

This clonotype was seen only a few times. The V call is TRBV5-4, the J call TRBJ2-2; the match to TRBD2 covers 8 bases. V was pared by 0 bases and J by 5 bases, with 12 bases of the junction left unmatched. This CDR3 has 18 residues. From germline, CDR1 is SGHNT and CDR2 YYREEE (reference sequence). The DNA for the CDR3 is TGTGCCAGCAGCTTGGCGGCTACGGGAGGGCCGGGGACCGGGGAGCTGTTTTTT. Its protein is CASSLAATGGPGTGELFF.

In this sample, this clonotype turned up many times. The chain's CDR3 is CAISESLTGGRTEAFF. CDR3 DNA sequence: TGTGCCATCAGTGAGTCTCTTACAGGGGGGCGGACTGAAGCTTTCTTT. The chain has TRBV10-3 and TRBJ1-1; TRBD1 agrees at 8 bases. The CDR3 runs to 16 residues. The junction had 8 bases not matched to a gene; V was cut back by 0 bases and J by 5 bases. CDR1 is ENHRY and CDR2 is SYGVKD in the germline V gene.

This clonotype was recorded a few times. This chain connects TRBV4-2 to TRBJ2-4; TRBD2 is a possible D gene (6 bases). The CDR3 consists of 16 residues. Germline V gene lookup returns CDR1 LGHNA and CDR2 YNFKEQ. V lost 0 bases and J lost 4, with 13 bases in between. CDR3 bases: TGTGCCAGCAGCCAAGATCTGACGGGAGCAAAAAACATTCAGTACTTC. The encoded protein is CASSQDLTGAKNIQYF.

This chain joins TRBV10-3 and TRBJ1-2; 7 bases match TRBD1. This CDR3 spans 14 amino acids. The junction had 9 bases not matched to a gene; V was cut back by 8 bases and J by 3 bases. Germline CDR1 reads ENHRY; CDR2 reads SYGVKD. CDR3 residues: CAIVGQDRDYGYTF. For the CDR3, the DNA is TGTGCCATCGTAGGACAGGATCGGGACTATGGCTACACCTTC.

This clonotype showed up many times. The rearrangement joins TRBV7-2 to TRBJ1-1; D is uncertain. Germline CDR1 and CDR2: SGHTA and FQGNSA. This CDR3 region has 14 residues. The V end lost 6 bases, the J end lost 2 bases, and 13 bases lay between the germline ends. The CDR3 nucleotides are TGTGCCAGCAGTATAGGCGGACCAAACACTGAAGCTTTCTTT. Translation: CASSIGGPNTEAFF.

In its sample, this clonotype was seen many times. The chain links TRBV6-2 or TRBV6-3 to TRBJ2-7; 7 bases align to TRBD2. The ends lost 6 bases at V and 4 bases at J; junction bases unmatched: 3. This CDR3 has 12 residues. The germline V gene has CDR1 MNHEY and CDR2 SVGEGT. The CDR3 DNA reads as TGTGCCAGCAGCAAAGCGGGATACGAGCAGTACGTC. Translated, it gives CASSKAGYEQYV.

This clonotype has a handful of counts. The V gene is TRBV6-5, the J gene TRBJ1-1; possibly TRBD1 for D (5 bases). Trimming removed 5 bases at V and 8 bases at J, with 12 bases between. The CDR3 covers 12 residues. In germline, CDR1 is MNHEY, CDR2 SVGAGI. CDR3 nucleotides: TGTGCCAGCAGTCCTGACAGCACCGAAGCTTTCTTT. Its translation is CASSPDSTEAFF.

The V and J genes are TRBV4-2 and TRBJ2-3, with TRBD2 matching 8 bases. This CDR3 has 15 amino acids. The germline V gene encodes CDR1 LGHNA and CDR2 YNFKEQ. The junction had 6 bases not matched to a gene; V was cut back by 4 bases and J by 3 bases. The CDR3 loop is CASSLSGSGTDTQYF. CDR3 nucleotide sequence: TGTGCCAGCAGCCTGAGCGGGAGCGGGACAGATACGCAGTATTTT.

This clonotype turned up a few times. The J gene is TRBJ2-5, the V gene TRBV7-9, with 7 nucleotides matching TRBD2. In germline, CDR1 is SEHNR, CDR2 FQNEAQ (reference sequence). With V trimmed by 5 bases and J by 5 bases, 11 bases remained unmatched. This CDR3 comprises 15 residues. CDR3 in amino acids: CASSGVAGVEETQYF. CDR3 DNA: TGTGCCAGCAGCGGGGTCGCGGGAGTGGAGGAGACCCAGTACTTC. Full variable domain (rest looked up from reference TRBV7-9 and TRBJ2-5): DTGVSQNPRHKITKRGQNVTFRCDPISEHNRLYWYRQTLGQGPEFLTYFQNEAQLEKSRLLSDRFSAERPKGSFSTLEIQRTEQGDSAMYLCASSGVAGVEETQYFGPGTRLLVL.

A word on this clonotype: With a much larger clone just one base away, this may be a read error. The rearrangement links TRBV19 to TRBJ1-1; D gene unclear. The V gene's germline CDR1 is LNHDA and CDR2 SQIVND (reference sequence). This CDR3 contains 13 residues. CDR3 sequence: CTSTSRFGTEAFF. DNA for the CDR3: TGTACCAGTACCTCGCGGTTCGGCACTGAAGCTTTCTTT.